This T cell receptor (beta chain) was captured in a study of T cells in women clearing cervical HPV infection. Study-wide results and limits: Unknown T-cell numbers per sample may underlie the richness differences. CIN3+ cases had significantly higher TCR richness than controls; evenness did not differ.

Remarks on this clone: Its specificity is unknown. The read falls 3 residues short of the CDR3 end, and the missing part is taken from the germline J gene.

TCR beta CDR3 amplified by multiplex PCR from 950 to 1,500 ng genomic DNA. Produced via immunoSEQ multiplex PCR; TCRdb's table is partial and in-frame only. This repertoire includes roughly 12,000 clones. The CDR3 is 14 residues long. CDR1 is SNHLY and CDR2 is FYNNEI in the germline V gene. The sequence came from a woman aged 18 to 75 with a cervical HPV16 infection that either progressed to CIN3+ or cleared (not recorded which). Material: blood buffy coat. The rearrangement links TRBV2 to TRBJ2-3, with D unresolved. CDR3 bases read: TGTGCCAGCAGTGACAATTATAGCAATCAGCCG. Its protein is CASSDNYSNQP. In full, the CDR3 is CASSDNYSNQPQYF.